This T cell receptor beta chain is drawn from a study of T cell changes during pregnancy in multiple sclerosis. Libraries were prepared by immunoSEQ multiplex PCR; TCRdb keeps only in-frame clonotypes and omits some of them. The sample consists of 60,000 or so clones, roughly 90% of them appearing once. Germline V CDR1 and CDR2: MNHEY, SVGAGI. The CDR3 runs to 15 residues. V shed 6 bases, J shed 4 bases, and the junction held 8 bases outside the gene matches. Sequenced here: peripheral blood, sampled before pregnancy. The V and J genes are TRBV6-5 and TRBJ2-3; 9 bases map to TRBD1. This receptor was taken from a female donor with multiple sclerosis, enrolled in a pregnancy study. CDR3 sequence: CASRVYRGLSDTQYF. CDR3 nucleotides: TGTGCCAGCAGAGTTTACAGGGGGCTCTCAGATACGCAGTATTTT.